The text below deals with one T cell receptor beta chain. This clonotype was observed at least ten times. What this receptor recognizes is not known. No base quality values were provided; no much bigger clone lies one nucleotide off. Reading the germline V gene gives CDR1 SGHVS and CDR2 FNYEAQ. Including the terminal cysteine and phenylalanine, the CDR3 comprises 12 residues. Only CDR3 DNA is held: 36 bases, read in frame from base 1. Relative to germline, V is 3 bases shorter and J is 6 bases shorter, with 5 bases between their ends. Sequencing used an Illumina HiSeq 1500. TCRdb took the public reads, trimmed them with fastp at Q25, ran MiXCR for clone calling and kept in-frame beta chains. Merged by CDR3 protein, the rows form single entries marked with the most common genes and DNA. This sample comprises approximately 990,000 distinct CDR3 sequences, around 32% of them detected only once. 13% of the sample is held by the ten biggest clonotypes.

The label giving this sample's treatment or condition can be read as: in vitro stimulation with specific CMV peptide epitopes to enrich CMV-specific T cells. This entry is derived from a study of T cell repertoires in cytomegalovirus infection (dated by TCRdb to the late 2010s). As for the study more broadly: Recently identified HLA-C-restricted CMV epitopes, whose presentation resists viral immunomodulation, were targeted by peptide stimulations together with well-studied HLA-B-restricted epitopes. Donor HLA type was relevant to the analysis, as public TCR beta signatures indicated carriage of CMV infection together with the matching HLA type. What the work shows at the level of the full study, not this receptor alone: The ex vivo response was dominated by HLA-C-restricted CMV-specific TCR beta clonotypes, which also provided the single most frequent clonotype in two of eight donors. In both this cohort and an independent approximately 350-donor cohort, the cumulative frequency of public TCR beta family members distinguished carriers of CMV infection plus the relevant HLA type.

The sample consisted of cultured CD8+ T cells from PBMCs, taken from culture after CMV antigen stimulation. This TCR came from a human donor in good health (CMV status not recorded). Some clones in this sample may be carry-over from other donors' samples. The rearrangement combines TRBV7-6 with TRBJ1-4; a weak D assignment points to TRBD1 (5 bases agree). The bases read TGTGCCAGCAGCTTCAGGGATGAAAAACTGTTTTTT. Translated, this gives CASSFRDEKLFF. Full variable domain (CDR3 extended with the reference TRBV7-6 and TRBJ1-4 proteins): GAGVSQSPRYKVTKRGQDVALRCDPISGHVSLYWYRQALGQGPEFLTYFNYEAQQDKSGLPNDRFSAERPEGSISTLTIQRTEQRDSAMYRCASSFRDEKLFFGSGTQLSVL.